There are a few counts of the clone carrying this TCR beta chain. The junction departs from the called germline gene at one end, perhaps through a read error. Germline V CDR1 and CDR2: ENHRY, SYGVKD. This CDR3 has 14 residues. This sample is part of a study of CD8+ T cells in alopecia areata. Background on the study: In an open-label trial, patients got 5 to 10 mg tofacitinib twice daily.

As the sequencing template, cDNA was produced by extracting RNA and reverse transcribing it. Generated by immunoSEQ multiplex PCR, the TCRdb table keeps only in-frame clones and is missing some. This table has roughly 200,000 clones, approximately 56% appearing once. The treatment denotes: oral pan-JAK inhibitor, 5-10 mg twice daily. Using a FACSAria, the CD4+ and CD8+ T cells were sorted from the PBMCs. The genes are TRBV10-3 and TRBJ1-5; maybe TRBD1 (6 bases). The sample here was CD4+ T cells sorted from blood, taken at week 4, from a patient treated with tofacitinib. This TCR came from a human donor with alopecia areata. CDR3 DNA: TGTGCCAGCAGTCTAACAGGGTCCGGTCAGCCCCAGCATTTT. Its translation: CASSLTGSGQPQHF.